Described below is a single T cell receptor (beta chain) sequence and its context. V dropped 0 bases and J dropped 7 bases, with 7 bases sitting between them. Germline-derived CDR1 and CDR2 are LGHNA and YNFKEQ. The CDR3 has 13 amino acids. The authors' processing: Estimated nucleated cell counts came from reference gene primer amplification. Profiling relied on immunoSEQ multiplex PCR, and the TCRdb table lists in-frame clones only, not all of them. The V and J calls and the clone size are those of that table, but D and trimming were determined from the DNA. In the table there are around 170,000 clones, under 85% of which are singletons. The data stem from a study of blood T cell repertoires in COVID-19.

This chain links TRBV4-2 with TRBJ1-5, with unresolved D. The source material was peripheral blood. The receptor was derived from a woman in her thirties or forties with acute or convalescent COVID-19. CDR3 loop: CASSQDPTQPQHF. For the CDR3, the DNA is TGTGCCAGCAGCCAAGATCCTACCCAGCCCCAGCATTTT.